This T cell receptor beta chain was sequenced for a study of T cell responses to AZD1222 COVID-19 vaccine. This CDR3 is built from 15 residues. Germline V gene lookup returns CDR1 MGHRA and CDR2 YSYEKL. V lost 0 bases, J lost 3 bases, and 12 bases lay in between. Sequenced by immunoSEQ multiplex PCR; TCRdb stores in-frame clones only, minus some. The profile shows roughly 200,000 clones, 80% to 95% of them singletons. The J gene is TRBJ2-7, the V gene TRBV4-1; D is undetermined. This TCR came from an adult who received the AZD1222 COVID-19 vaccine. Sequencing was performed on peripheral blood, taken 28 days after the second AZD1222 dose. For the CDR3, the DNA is TGCGCCAGCAGCCAAGATAAAAATGGGGTCTACGAGCAGTACTTC. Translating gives CASSQDKNGVYEQYF.